Given below is one T cell receptor beta chain in context. Each CDR3 protein is one row after TCRdb ran MiXCR on the 5' RACE reads. The data show approximately 620,000 distinct CDR3 sequences, with 8.6% seen just once and roughly 0.9% held by the top ten. This sample was included in a study of identical twins. Trimming at V came to 3 bases and at J to 1 base, leaving 4 bases not matched to a gene. The CDR3 covers 17 residues. CDR1 and CDR2 (germline): SEHNR, FQNEAQ (reference sequence). The data also belong to a second study, concerning yellow fever vaccine responses in identical twins.

The TCR was taken from a woman aged 18-35 years in good health. The sequenced sample consisted of PBMCs. The V and J genes are TRBV7-9 and TRBJ2-1; 12 bases agree with TRBD2. The CDR3 is CASSFKGLAGSYNEQFF. CDR3 in DNA: TGTGCCAGCAGCTTTAAGGGACTAGCGGGTTCCTACAATGAGCAGTTCTTC.